The clone carrying this T cell receptor (beta chain) was counted a few times. The antigen remains unidentified. These data belong to a study of blood T cells in healthy people across ages. Study details: Roughly one uniquely barcoded beta molecule per two T cells was captured.

Together with a sample-barcoded 5' primer, a J-beta primer mix was included in a second PCR lasting roughly 7 to 11 cycles. TCRdb re-analysed the 5' RACE reads in MiXCR, keeping a single row per CDR3 protein. The table shows over 600,000 distinct CDR3 sequences, with about 45% occurring only once. Study results and limitations: Diversity estimated from one million T cells was considered an underestimate. Roughly linear age-related decline in beta diversity appeared, significant by age roughly 40.

The CDR3 has 14 amino acids. From germline, CDR1 is SGHRS and CDR2 YFSETQ. The V end was cut by 0 bases, the J end by 3 bases, with 10 bases between. This clonotype was obtained from a man older than 75 in good health. Source material: blood. The chain joins TRBV5-1 to TRBJ2-7; D is ambiguous. CDR3 loop: CASSLADGGYEQYF. CDR3 DNA: TGCGCCAGCAGCTTGGCCGATGGCGGCTACGAGCAGTACTTC.